This TCR beta chain was sequenced in a study of blood T cells in healthy people across ages. Study-wide results and caveats: Total diversity from one million sequenced T cells was likely underestimated. Naive CD4+ cells and diversity were both higher in long-lived donors than in aged donors.

Donor samples were obtained from healthy Caucasian individuals from Russia, aged roughly 6 to 95. The V and J ends lost 0 bases and 13 bases respectively, with 19 bases between them. Germline CDR1 LGHNA, CDR2 YNFKEQ. CDR3 length: 15 amino acids. A remark on this clonotype: Its antigen is undetermined.

A second PCR, run for about 6 to 11 cycles, used a sample-barcoded 5' primer plus a J-beta primer mix. TCRdb called the 5' RACE reads again in MiXCR, with one record for every CDR3 protein. The sample shows approximately 810,000 distinct CDR3 sequences, roughly 40% of them seen only once. This rearrangement joins TRBV4-2 to TRBJ2-4; D tentatively fits TRBD1 or TRBD2 (5 bases each). The clonotype originates from a man aged 18 to 29 in good health. Sequenced: blood. CDR3 in DNA: TGTGCCAGCAGCCAAGATCTCGGGACCCAGGAGGAGCAGTACTTC. This sequence encodes CASSQDLGTQEEQYF.